This T cell receptor beta chain is from a study of OX40 agonist ivuxolimab in advanced cancers. At the level of the study: Every patient in dose escalation had hepatocellular carcinoma, melanoma, renal cell or head and neck cancer. Those enrolled were about 82% male, with a mean age of around 58 years and ages from 23 to 79. One patient with hepatocellular carcinoma and two with cutaneous melanoma, three in all, had partial responses. Findings and caveats of the study: With doses of 0.1 to 3.0 mg/kg, CD4+ and CD8+ blood T cells had undergone clonal expansion by week 6.

Repertoires were generated with immunoSEQ multiplex PCR, while TCRdb's copy carries only in-frame clones and drops some. The sample includes about 56,000 clones, under 85% of them seen just once. Comments on this clone: Its specificity is not known.

The CDR3 contains 14 residues. Germline V gene data show CDR1 as LNHDA and CDR2 as SQIVND (reference sequence). The junction had 7 bases not matched to a gene; V was cut back by 5 bases and J by 5 bases. This chain connects TRBV19 to TRBJ2-5, with 8 bases aligning to TRBD1. The material was CD4+ or CD8+ T cells sorted from blood, obtained in a trial of the OX40 agonist ivuxolimab. This clonotype was obtained from an adult with an advanced solid tumor such as melanoma, head and neck, liver or kidney cancer. Here the CDR3 DNA reads TGTGCCAGTAGTTTCAGGGGGCTTGGGGAGACCCAGTACTTC. The encoded protein is CASSFRGLGETQYF.